These 25 T cell receptor beta chains originate from one sample sequenced in a study of T cell responses to AZD1222 COVID-19 vaccine. Libraries were prepared by immunoSEQ multiplex PCR; TCRdb keeps only in-frame clonotypes and omits some of them. The sample shows 150,000 or so clones, more than 75% of them seen only once. Material: peripheral blood, obtained on day 0 of AZD1222 vaccination. Receptors were obtained from an adult in good health.

The CDR3 DNA sequence: TGTGCCAGCAGCTTTAACCGAGATAGCAATCAGCCCCAGCATTTT. Protein: CASSFNRDSNQPQHF. The chain has TRBV11-2 and TRBJ1-5, with D hard to call. V shed 3 bases and J shed 0 bases, with 9 bases lying between them. The germline CDR1 and CDR2 sequences are SGHAT and FQNNGV. The CDR3 is 15 residues long.

The CDR3 protein is CASSVAGSFTDTQYF. The CDR3 bases are TGTGCCAGCAGCGTAGCCGGCAGCTTCACAGATACGCAGTATTTT. The V call is TRBV9, the J call TRBJ2-3; D remains unclear. The CDR3 sequence is 15 residues long. Trimming removed 0 bases from V and 2 bases from J, with 10 bases in between. The germline gives CDR1 SGDLS, CDR2 YYNGEE.

The chain uses TRBV2 and TRBJ2-2; TRBD1 matches at 9 bases. Germline-derived CDR1 and CDR2 are SNHLY and FYNNEI. There are 16 residues in the CDR3. V dropped 7 bases and J dropped 4; count of bases not matched to a gene: 10. CDR3 nucleotides: TGTGCCAGCATGTTCACAGGGGGCCGGGGCACCGGGGAGCTGTTTTTT. Translated: CASMFTGGRGTGELFF.

In its sample, this clone was seen once. This chain links TRBV12-3 or TRBV12-4 with TRBJ2-5, with 8 bases matching TRBD1. V lost 7 bases, J lost 3 bases, and 4 bases stayed unmatched. The CDR3 consists of 13 residues. Here the CDR3 reads CASTLDREETQYF. The CDR3 bases are TGTGCCAGCACTCTGGACAGGGAAGAGACCCAGTACTTC.

J is TRBJ2-7 and V is TRBV18, with a tentative D call TRBD2 (7 bases). CDR3 size: 14 residues. The germline V gene has CDR1 KGHSH and CDR2 LQKENI. Trimming removed 3 bases from V and 2 bases from J, with 11 bases in between. As DNA, the CDR3 is TGTGCCAGCTCACCGGGAGGGGGGGCCTACGAGCAGTACTTC. This encodes CASSPGGGAYEQYF.

The chain recombines TRBV9 with TRBJ2-7; TRBD2 is a possible D gene (5 bases). Germline V gives CDR1 SGDLS, CDR2 YYNGEE. CDR3 size: 15 residues. V lost 3 bases and J lost 2, with 15 bases in between. As DNA, the CDR3 is TGTGCCAGCAGCGCCAGTGGGAGTACCCCCTACGAGCAGTACTTC. Translating gives CASSASGSTPYEQYF. The variable domain in full, with the rest retrieved from reference TRBV9 and TRBJ2-7, is DSGVTQTPKHLITATGQRVTLRCSPRSGDLSVYWYQQSLDQGLQFLIQYYNGEERAKGNILERFSAQQFPDLHSELNLSSLELGDSALYFCASSASGSTPYEQYFGPGTRLTVT.

The genes are TRBV5-4 and TRBJ1-2; TRBD1 is a possible D gene (5 bases). V shed 4 bases and J shed 4 bases, with 11 bases lying between them. CDR3 length: 13 amino acids. Germline V gene data show CDR1 as SGHNT and CDR2 as YYREEE (reference sequence). CDR3: CASSRDQLYGYTF. DNA of the CDR3: TGTGCCAGCAGCCGGGACCAACTCTATGGCTACACCTTC.

This chain links TRBV5-1 with TRBJ1-6; no definite D call. The CDR3 consists of 15 residues. The germline V gene has CDR1 SGHRS and CDR2 YFSETQ. V was clipped by 0 bases and J by 5 bases, with 9 bases between them. Here the CDR3 reads CASSLGTENNSPLHF. The DNA for the CDR3 is TGCGCCAGCAGCTTGGGGACGGAGAATAATTCACCCCTCCACTTT.

As concerns this clone: The sample has other DNA sequences that encode this CDR3 too. The gene calls are TRBV19 and TRBJ2-2; D not certain. This CDR3 spans 13 amino acids. Trimming took off 7 bases at V and 2 bases at J, with 8 bases between the two ends. Germline CDR1 reads LNHDA; CDR2 reads SQIVND (reference sequence). CDR3: CASTPLNTGELFF. DNA of the CDR3: TGTGCCAGTACTCCCCTAAACACCGGGGAGCTGTTTTTT.

This chain connects TRBV5-1 to TRBJ2-7; D remains unclear. Trimming left V 7 bases short and J 1 base short, with 15 bases between. The CDR3 spans 14 residues. In germline, CDR1 is SGHRS, CDR2 YFSETQ. The CDR3 DNA reads TGCGCCAGCGGCCCGTCGCTGGTTTCCTACGAGCAGTACTTC. Encoded protein: CASGPSLVSYEQYF.

This sequence joins TRBV10-2 and TRBJ2-7, with unresolved D. Germline V gives CDR1 WSHSY, CDR2 SAAADI. V was pared by 11 bases and J by 5 bases, with 16 bases between. The CDR3 runs 12 residues. CDR3 amino acids: CASHGTANEQYF. The CDR3 DNA follows: TGCGCCTCCCACGGTACGGCCAACGAGCAGTACTTC.

The CDR3 reads CASSLQDNNEQFF. The DNA of the CDR3 is TGTGCCAGCAGCTTACAGGACAACAATGAGCAGTTCTTC. The V gene is TRBV11-3, the J gene TRBJ2-1; TRBD1 is a possible D gene (5 bases). The CDR3 sequence is 13 residues long. V was shortened by 2 bases and J by 5 bases, with 7 bases between the two germline ends. Germline-derived CDR1 and CDR2 are SGHNT and YENEEA. The variable domain in full, completed from reference TRBV11-3 and TRBJ2-1, reads EAGVVQSPRYKIIEKKQPVAFWCNPISGHNTLYWYLQNLGQGPELLIRYENEEAVDDSQLPKDRFSAERLKGVDSTLKIQPAELGDSAVYLCASSLQDNNEQFFGPGTRLTVL.

The chain is built from TRBV9 and TRBJ1-3, with 9 bases matching TRBD1. With 3 bases clipped from V and 0 bases from J, the junction kept 4 bases outside the gene matches. CDR3 length equals 16 residues. Germline V gives CDR1 SGDLS, CDR2 YYNGEE. In DNA, the CDR3 is TGTGCCAGCAGCGAGAGACAGGGGGACTCTGGAAACACCATATATTTT. It translates to CASSERQGDSGNTIYF.

This clone has just one count. This chain links TRBV7-8 with TRBJ1-5; TRBD1 agrees at 7 bases. This CDR3 has 14 amino acids. V lost 0 bases to trimming and J lost 6 bases; unmatched junction nucleotides: 2. Germline-derived CDR1 and CDR2 are SGHVS and FQNEAQ. CDR3 sequence reads: CASSLAGGLQPQHF. The CDR3 DNA follows: TGTGCCAGCAGCTTAGCAGGGGGCCTTCAGCCCCAGCATTTT. Using reference TRBV7-8 and TRBJ1-5 for the parts outside the CDR3, the full variable domain is GAGVSQSPRYKVAKRGQDVALRCDPISGHVSLFWYQQALGQGPEFLTYFQNEAQLDKSGLPSDRFFAERPEGSVSTLKIQRTQQEDSAVYLCASSLAGGLQPQHFGDGTRLSIL.

Remarks on this clone: As the CDR3 is not closed by the conserved phenylalanine or tryptophan, this likely results from a read error. The DNA is omitted, as the CDR3 cannot be located on it reliably, and the CDR3 follows TCRdb's listing. The chain uses TRBV10-3 and TRBJ1-2. Germline V gene data show CDR1 as ENHRY and CDR2 as SYGVKD. A total of 13 residues make up the CDR3, ends included. The CDR3 sequence: CAISEEESRTVFI.

The chain employs TRBV5-1 and TRBJ1-3, with D uncertain. Trimming removed 1 base from V and 2 bases from J, with 16 bases in between. In germline, CDR1 is SGHRS, CDR2 YFSETQ. CDR3 length equals 17 residues. The CDR3 spells CASSLNTGLSAGNTIYF. In DNA form, the CDR3 reads TGCGCCAGCAGCTTGAATACGGGCCTTTCCGCTGGAAACACCATATATTTT.

The chain is built from TRBV18 and TRBJ1-1; a possible D gene is TRBD1 (6 bases). Trimming removed 4 bases at V and 0 bases at J, with 12 bases between. Germline lookup yields CDR1 KGHSH and CDR2 LQKENI. There are 15 residues in the CDR3. CDR3 sequence reads: CASSLLGGLNTEAFF. The DNA for the CDR3 is TGTGCCAGCTCACTTTTAGGGGGGTTGAACACTGAAGCTTTCTTT.

The rearrangement joins TRBV19 to TRBJ2-2, with no clear D. This CDR3 has 14 amino acids. With 0 bases removed from V and 3 bases from J, the gap between germline ends came to 5 bases. The V gene's germline CDR1 is LNHDA and CDR2 SQIVND (reference sequence). The CDR3 is CASSIDFYTGELFF. The CDR3 DNA reads as TGTGCCAGTAGTATAGACTTCTACACCGGGGAGCTGTTTTTT.

Points on this clone: Sequence at one end of the junction differs from germline and may be a read error. This chain connects TRBV7-7 to TRBJ2-3; D is unclear. This CDR3 is built from 14 residues. From germline, CDR1 is SSHAT and CDR2 FNYEAQ (reference sequence). CDR3 sequence: CASSRAPVTDTQYF. CDR3 nucleotides: TGTGCTAGCAGCCGCGCCCCGGTCACAGATACGCAGTATTTT.

This chain connects TRBV7-9 to TRBJ2-2, with D tentatively TRBD2 (5 bases). With 1 base removed from V and 1 base from J, the gap between germline ends came to 13 bases. Looked up from germline, CDR1 is SEHNR and CDR2 is FQNEAQ (reference sequence). This CDR3 region has 17 residues. As DNA, the CDR3 is TGTGCCAGCAGCTTAGGTATTGCGGGTTGGAACACCGGGGAGCTGTTTTTT. Translated: CASSLGIAGWNTGELFF.

This clone was found a few times. J is TRBJ2-7 and V is TRBV4-3; D might be TRBD1 (6 bases). Germline V gene data show CDR1 as LGHNA and CDR2 as YSLEER. The CDR3 sequence is 15 residues long. Trimming cost V 1 base and J 2 bases, with 12 bases left between them. Here the CDR3 reads CASSQAQGEAYEQYF. The CDR3, as DNA: TGCGCCAGCAGCCAAGCACAGGGAGAAGCCTACGAGCAGTACTTC.

The rearrangement joins TRBV2 to TRBJ1-1, with D unresolved. V lost 0 bases to trimming and J lost 11 bases, with 16 bases between them. The germline V gene encodes CDR1 SNHLY and CDR2 FYNNEI. This CDR3 spans 14 amino acids. The DNA for the CDR3 is TGTGCCAGCAGTGAAGCGGGAAGAGCCCTAGGGGCTTTCTTT. Translating gives CASSEAGRALGAFF.

V usage is TRBV10-3 and J usage is TRBJ1-1; D uncertain. Germline CDR1 ENHRY, CDR2 SYGVKD. The CDR3 runs to 14 residues. Deletions cut 6 bases from V and 1 base from J, with 12 bases between. This CDR3 reads CAIRAGTKNTEAFF. The CDR3 DNA reads TGTGCCATCAGGGCGGGAACGAAGAACACTGAAGCTTTCTTT.

Comments on this clone: The DNA is omitted, as the CDR3 cannot be located on it reliably, and the CDR3 follows TCRdb's listing. The V and J genes are TRBV12-3 or TRBV12-4 and TRBJ1-4. The CDR3 has 13 residues if both end residues are counted. CDR3 protein: CASSSSAPEKLFF.

The gene calls are TRBV2 and TRBJ1-4, with no clear D. CDR3 length equals 14 residues. Looked up from germline, CDR1 is SNHLY and CDR2 is FYNNEI. V lost 4 bases, J lost 8 bases, and 14 bases lay in between. CDR3 sequence (DNA): TGTGCCAGCAGTGGGAGCAACCGGGGAGAAAAACTGTTTTTT. It specifies CASSGSNRGEKLFF.